This is a list of T cell receptor beta chains from one sample in a study of monozygotic twins with inflammatory bowel disease. Reanalyzing the 5' RACE reads, TCRdb keeps one entry per CDR3 protein, without DNA. The ten top clones account for 2.4%, within a sample of 350,000 to 550,000 distinct CDR3 sequences. The sample comprised blood. The receptors derive from a human donor with ulcerative colitis or Crohn's disease, or a healthy co-twin of an affected twin (not recorded which). The CDR3 runs from the conserved cysteine through the conserved F or W.

v_gene	j_gene	len	CDR3aa
TRBV7-2	TRBJ2-2	12	CASSRFSGELFF
TRBV27	TRBJ2-1	15	CASGIPGQGRNEQFF
TRBV20-1	TRBJ2-1	17	CSAKKGAGTSGGNEQFF
TRBV5-1	TRBJ2-1	15	CASAGQGGPYNEQFF
TRBV18	TRBJ1-1	12	CASRLGNTEAFF
TRBV7-8	TRBJ2-2	14	CASSSLAGTGELFF
TRBV27	TRBJ2-7	15	CASSLDRGTDHEQYF
TRBV12-3/TRBV12-4	TRBJ1-5	15	CASSFGRYSNQPQHF
TRBV7-2	TRBJ1-1	14	CASSLDPPGTEAFF
TRBV27	TRBJ2-2	15	CASSFGTQGTGELFF
TRBV20-1	TRBJ2-1	14	CSAVPREIYNEQFF
TRBV27	TRBJ2-5	14	CASSPRGVGETQYF
TRBV27	TRBJ2-3	13	CASSGRAPDTQYF
TRBV14	TRBJ2-1	12	CASSQAWSEQFF
TRBV9	TRBJ2-5	16	CASSDGGLAGVKTQYF
TRBV24-1	TRBJ2-2	16	CATSDPGTRNTGELFF
TRBV5-1	TRBJ1-1	16	CASSFEVQMMHTEAFF
TRBV20-1	TRBJ2-1	12	CSARWTYNEQFF
TRBV10-3	TRBJ1-2	15	CAISEPDRVGYGYTF
TRBV4-3	TRBJ2-1	17	CASSQDRAGGSYNEQFF
TRBV6-1	TRBJ2-1	16	CASTPTGPDRYNEQFF
TRBV6-1	TRBJ1-4	15	CASSTIGTGDEKLFF
TRBV5-1	TRBJ2-1	16	CASSVTPGQGYNEQFF
TRBV7-2	TRBJ2-3	15	CASSLQAGEADTQYF
TRBV12-3/TRBV12-4	TRBJ1-1	16	CASRGVGGASHTEAFF
TRBV19	TRBJ1-1	16	CASSQDRRPSNTEAFF
TRBV11-2	TRBJ2-2	14	CASSLAGSTGELFF
TRBV3-1	TRBJ1-1	16	CASSHLDRARNTEAFF
TRBV3-1	TRBJ2-3	16	CASSQVSGGAGDTQYF
TRBV6-5	TRBJ2-2	17	CASSYSGSGTSTGELFF
TRBV20-1	TRBJ1-5	12	CSARGQNQPQHF
TRBV2	TRBJ2-3	14	CASRTGFSTDTQYF
TRBV12-3/TRBV12-4	TRBJ2-5	14	CASSFGLYQETQYF
TRBV19	TRBJ2-7	15	CASSLRPGGLYEQYF
TRBV5-5	TRBJ1-2	14	CASSSVGTEDGYTF
TRBV3-1	TRBJ2-7	17	CASSQVGARAEGYEQYF
TRBV6-1	TRBJ2-1	13	CASSDRQYNEQFF
TRBV24-1	TRBJ2-1	16	CATSDWGSGASDEQFF
TRBV4-1	TRBJ1-3	16	CASSQDRRSTGNTIYF
TRBV30	TRBJ2-3	14	CAWSVAGVTDTQYF
TRBV18	TRBJ2-2	15	CASSPGRGNTGELFF
TRBV20-1	TRBJ2-7	11	CSARGGGEQYF
TRBV12-3/TRBV12-4	TRBJ2-4	11	CASSPRNIQYF
TRBV28	TRBJ2-3	15	CASRGTSGMGDTQYF
TRBV3-1	TRBJ2-1	13	CASSQLAGGDWFF
TRBV7-9	TRBJ2-7	14	CASSPPSQSYEQYF
TRBV10-3	TRBJ1-3	13	CAISESATNTIYF
TRBV6-4	TRBJ2-4	17	CASIPFFHGGWGNIQYF
TRBV10-3	TRBJ2-7	15	CAISEGAGDSYEQYF
TRBV15	TRBJ2-3	15	CATSRKRESADTQYF
TRBV20-1	TRBJ1-5	14	CSASSPGGRQPQHF
TRBV7-9	TRBJ2-7	18	CASSWMGVTGTSIYEQYF
TRBV10-3	TRBJ1-1	15	CAISEGAGTNTEAFF
TRBV20-1	TRBJ1-4	15	CSASGQGLFNEKLFF
TRBV5-6	TRBJ2-1	13	CASSFEIRPARFF
TRBV6-1	TRBJ2-2	15	CASRPDGEKAGELFF
TRBV5-4	TRBJ2-3	16	CASSLTGSSFPDTQYF
TRBV14	TRBJ2-1	14	CASSQDNVYNEQFF
TRBV2	TRBJ1-5	15	CASSEQGASNQPQHF
TRBV5-5	TRBJ1-1	14	CASSLNVGNTEAFF